Sequencing of this T cell receptor (beta chain) was carried out in a study of early T cells in non-severe SARS-CoV-2 infection. On the study more broadly: Unpaired chains resulted from sequencing bulk RNA of unsorted whole blood.

CDR3 length equals 14 residues. The V end lost 1 base, the J end lost 0 bases, and 10 bases lay between the germline ends. The V gene's germline CDR1 is DFQATT and CDR2 SNEGSKA (reference sequence). As part of library construction, unique molecular identifiers were attached to individual cDNA molecules. MiXCR, run by TCRdb on the 5' RACE reads, gives a single entry per CDR3 protein. The sample has about 76,000 distinct CDR3 sequences, 10% to 12% seen once. A few counts support this clonotype. What it recognizes is unknown. Points from the study as a whole: Matching with VDJdb favored anti-spike CD8 responses (missing private and CD4 specificities).

The clonotype originates from an adult who was a healthcare worker with PCR-confirmed SARS-CoV-2 infection or an uninfected control (not recorded which). The V gene is TRBV20-1, the J gene TRBJ2-7; D is unclear. Sequences were obtained from whole blood. CDR3 DNA: TGCAGTGCTAGAGGCGGCTTAAGCTCCTACGAGCAGTACTTC. It is translated as CSARGGLSSYEQYF.